These T cell receptor beta chains were read from a single sample in a study of cytotoxic CD8 clonotypes in ibrutinib-treated CLL. Assay used: immunoSEQ multiplex PCR; TCRdb lists only in-frame clones, some missing. The repertoire holds about 200,000 clones, with around three quarters as singletons. The sequences come from PBMCs, collected after 24 months of ibrutinib treatment. The receptor set was obtained from a human donor with chronic lymphocytic leukemia. Both conserved end residues are trimmed from each CDR3. The D gene is left open where the match is weak.

v_gene,d_gene,len,CDR3aa
TRBV28,TRBD1,13,ASSLPTGGGETQY
TRBV2,TRBD2,10,ASRSSGNEQF
TRBV7-9,TRBD2,17,ASSFPEGLPGLDYNEQF
TRBV4-1,NA,12,ASSQATDSYEQY
TRBV10-1,NA,10,ASSGWNTEAF
TRBV4-3,NA,13,ASSQDRGAREKLF
TRBV27,TRBD2,16,ASSLFGLAGGAVRELF
TRBV4-1,NA,12,ASSQGGLQETQY
TRBV5-5,NA,12,ASSLVDWNTEAF
TRBV27,TRBD1,15,ASRSRAVDRGQETQY
TRBV4-1,NA,11,ASSQDEGNTIY
TRBV4-2,NA,13,ASSQVGNRANVLT
TRBV7-2,TRBD1,11,ASSFRGQGWAF
TRBV11-2,TRBD2,14,ASSALRVAGTDEQF
TRBV6-5,NA,10,ASSANRVRQF
TRBV12-5,TRBD2,17,ASGLVTASGNRWADTQY
TRBV7-9,NA,12,ASSFTFLQETQY
TRBV18,NA,13,ASSPGRPSLYEQY
TRBV25-1,NA,14,ASSDGSWQGNEKLF
TRBV2,NA,12,ASTGEGMNTEAF
TRBV7-6,NA,13,ASSPTWSGDYGYT
TRBV27,TRBD1,18,ASSHRMGLTGGEAKNIQY
TRBV7-9,NA,14,ASSSSPGLINTEAF
TRBV5-1,TRBD1,12,ASRNFGQAETQY
TRBV4-2,NA,15,ASSQGSFRQASTEAF
TRBV27,NA,11,ASSLLPGPEQY
TRBV15,TRBD2,15,ATSRGSLAAWSTGQF
TRBV28,TRBD1,12,ASRPFGTGDEQY
TRBV6-6,NA,12,ASSGPTGNYGYT
TRBV7-2,NA,10,ASSPRIYEQY
TRBV29-1,NA,9,SVEDAPTQY
TRBV28,NA,10,ASSLLSGGYT
TRBV6-5,TRBD1,12,ASSVRDSPYGYT
TRBV19,TRBD1,12,ASSIEGGDQPQH
TRBV6-5,TRBD1,13,ASSYPGQGTIEQY
TRBV29-1,NA,10,SVGDSNQPQH
TRBV7-3,TRBD1,13,ASSLAGTAQETQY
TRBV5-1,NA,12,ASKTLTGNTEAF
TRBV29-1,NA,12,SVAWQHGSYEQY
TRBV5-1,NA,9,ASSTGEKLF
TRBV7-9,NA,12,ASSFGSRTGELF
TRBV10-3,NA,12,AISGGRSYNEQF
TRBV11-2,TRBD2,15,ASSPRGGRARGYEQY
TRBV7-8,TRBD1,14,ASSFGPGRGNYGYT
TRBV5-1,TRBD2,13,ASSWAGTIEETQY
TRBV6-6,NA,12,ASNLRGSYNEQF
TRBV5-4,TRBD2,11,ASSNSGSYEQY
TRBV5-1,NA,12,ASTGTGIQETQY